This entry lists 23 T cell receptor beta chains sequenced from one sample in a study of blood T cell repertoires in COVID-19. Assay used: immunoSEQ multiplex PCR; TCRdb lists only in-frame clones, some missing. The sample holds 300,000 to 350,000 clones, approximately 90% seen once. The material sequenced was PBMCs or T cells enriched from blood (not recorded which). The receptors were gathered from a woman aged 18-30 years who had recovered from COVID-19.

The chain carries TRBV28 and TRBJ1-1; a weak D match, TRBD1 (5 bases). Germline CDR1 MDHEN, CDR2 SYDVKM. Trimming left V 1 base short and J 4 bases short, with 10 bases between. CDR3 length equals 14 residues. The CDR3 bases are TGTGCCAGCAGTTTATTCGGACATGGCACTGAAGCTTTCTTT. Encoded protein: CASSLFGHGTEAFF.

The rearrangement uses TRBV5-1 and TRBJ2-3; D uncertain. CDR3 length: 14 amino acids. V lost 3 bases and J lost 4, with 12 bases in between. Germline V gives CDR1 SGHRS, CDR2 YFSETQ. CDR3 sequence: CASSSTDSADTQYF. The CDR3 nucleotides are TGCGCCAGCAGCTCTACTGACTCCGCAGATACGCAGTATTTT.

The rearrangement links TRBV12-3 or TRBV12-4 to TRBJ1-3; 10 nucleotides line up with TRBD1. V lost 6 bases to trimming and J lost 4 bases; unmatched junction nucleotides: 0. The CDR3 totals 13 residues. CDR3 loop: CASRTGGGNTIYF. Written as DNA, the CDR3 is TGTGCCAGCAGGACAGGGGGCGGAAACACCATATATTTT.

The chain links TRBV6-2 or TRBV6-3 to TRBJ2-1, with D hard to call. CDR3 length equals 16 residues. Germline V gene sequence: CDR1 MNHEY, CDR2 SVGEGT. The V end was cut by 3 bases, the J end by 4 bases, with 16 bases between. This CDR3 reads CASSYTANRFYNEQFF. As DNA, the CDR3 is TGTGCCAGCAGTTATACCGCTAACCGTTTTTACAATGAGCAGTTCTTC.

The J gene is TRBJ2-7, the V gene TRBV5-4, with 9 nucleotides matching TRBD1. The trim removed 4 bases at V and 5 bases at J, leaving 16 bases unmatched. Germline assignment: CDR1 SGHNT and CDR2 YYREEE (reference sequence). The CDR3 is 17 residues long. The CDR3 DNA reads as TGTGCCAGCAGCCCAAGCCCCCTGGGACAGGGCAACGACGAGCAGTACTTC. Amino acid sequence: CASSPSPLGQGNDEQYF.

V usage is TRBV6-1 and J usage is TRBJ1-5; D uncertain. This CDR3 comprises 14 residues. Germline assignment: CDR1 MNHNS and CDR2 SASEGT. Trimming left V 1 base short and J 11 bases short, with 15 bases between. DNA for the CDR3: TGTGCCAGCAGTGAAGGCAGTCGGGTTGAGGCCCAGCATTTT. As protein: CASSEGSRVEAQHF.

CDR3 DNA sequence: TGTGCCAGCAGCCAGAGCGACAGGGACGTTAAAGCTTTCTTT. Translation: CASSQSDRDVKAFF. The chain is built from TRBV3-1 (or the pseudogene TRBV3-2) and TRBJ1-1; 7 bases fit TRBD1. The J segment lost 9 bases and the V segment lost 3 bases, leaving 10 bases of the junction unmatched. Germline CDR1 and CDR2: LGHDT and YNNKEL (reference sequence). CDR3 size: 14 residues.

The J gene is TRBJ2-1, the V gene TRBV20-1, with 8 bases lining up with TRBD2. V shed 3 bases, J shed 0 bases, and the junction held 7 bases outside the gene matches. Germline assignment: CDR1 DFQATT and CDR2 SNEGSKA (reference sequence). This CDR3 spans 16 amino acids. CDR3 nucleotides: TGCAGTGCTAGTCTCCAGCGGGGGAGCTCCTACAATGAGCAGTTCTTC. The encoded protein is CSASLQRGSSYNEQFF.

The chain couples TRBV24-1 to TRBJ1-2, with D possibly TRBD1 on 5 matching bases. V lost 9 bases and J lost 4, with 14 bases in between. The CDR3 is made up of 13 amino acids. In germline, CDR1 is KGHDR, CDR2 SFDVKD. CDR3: CATRGGDSYGYTF. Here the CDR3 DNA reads TGTGCCACCCGGGGAGGGGATAGCTATGGCTACACCTTC.

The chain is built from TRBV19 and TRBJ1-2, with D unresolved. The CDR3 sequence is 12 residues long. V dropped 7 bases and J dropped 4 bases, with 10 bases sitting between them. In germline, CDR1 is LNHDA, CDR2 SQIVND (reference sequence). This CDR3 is CASTSEVYGYTF. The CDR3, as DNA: TGTGCCAGTACCTCTGAGGTCTATGGCTACACCTTC. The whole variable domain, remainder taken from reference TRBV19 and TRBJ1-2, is DGGITQSPKYLFRKEGQNVTLSCEQNLNHDAMYWYRQDPGQGLRLIYYSQIVNDFQKGDIAEGYSVSREKKESFPLTVTSAQKNPTAFYLCASTSEVYGYTFGSGTRLTVV.

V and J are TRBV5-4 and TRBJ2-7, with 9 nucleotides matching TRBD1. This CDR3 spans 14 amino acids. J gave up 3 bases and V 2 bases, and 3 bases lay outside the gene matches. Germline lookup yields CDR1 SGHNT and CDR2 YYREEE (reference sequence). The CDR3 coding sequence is TGTGCCAGCAGCTTACAGGGGGCGTTCTACGAGCAGTACTTC. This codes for CASSLQGAFYEQYF.

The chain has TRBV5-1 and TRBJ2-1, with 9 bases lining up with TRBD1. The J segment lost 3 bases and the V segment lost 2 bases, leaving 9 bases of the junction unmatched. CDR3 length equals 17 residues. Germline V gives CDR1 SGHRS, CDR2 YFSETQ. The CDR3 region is CASSLRTGTGLYNEQFF. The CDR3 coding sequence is TGCGCCAGCAGCTTAAGAACCGGGACAGGGCTCTACAATGAGCAGTTCTTC.

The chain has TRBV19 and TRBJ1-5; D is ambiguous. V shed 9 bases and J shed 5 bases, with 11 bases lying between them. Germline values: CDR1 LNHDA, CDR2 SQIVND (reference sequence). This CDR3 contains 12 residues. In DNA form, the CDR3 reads TGTGCCAGCTCTGAGCGGGATCAGCCCCAGCATTTT. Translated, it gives CASSERDQPQHF.

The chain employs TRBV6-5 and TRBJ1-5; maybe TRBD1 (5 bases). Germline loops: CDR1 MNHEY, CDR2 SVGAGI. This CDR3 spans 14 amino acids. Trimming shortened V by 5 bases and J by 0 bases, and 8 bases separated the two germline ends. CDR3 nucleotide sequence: TGTGCCAGCAGTCCTGACAGTAGCAATCAGCCCCAGCATTTT. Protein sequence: CASSPDSSNQPQHF.

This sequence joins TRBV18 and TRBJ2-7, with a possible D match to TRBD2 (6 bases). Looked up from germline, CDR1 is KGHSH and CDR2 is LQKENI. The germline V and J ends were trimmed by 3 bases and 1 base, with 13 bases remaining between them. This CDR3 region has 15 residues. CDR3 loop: CASSPAGLGSYEQYF. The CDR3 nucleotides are TGTGCCAGCTCACCGGCGGGGTTGGGGTCCTACGAGCAGTACTTC.

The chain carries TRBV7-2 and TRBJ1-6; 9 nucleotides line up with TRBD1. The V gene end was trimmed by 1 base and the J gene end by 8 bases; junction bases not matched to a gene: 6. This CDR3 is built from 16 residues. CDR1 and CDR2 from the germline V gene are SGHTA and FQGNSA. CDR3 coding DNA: TGTGCCAGCAGCTTAGGAGGACAGGGGTGGTATTCACCCCTCCACTTT. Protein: CASSLGGQGWYSPLHF.

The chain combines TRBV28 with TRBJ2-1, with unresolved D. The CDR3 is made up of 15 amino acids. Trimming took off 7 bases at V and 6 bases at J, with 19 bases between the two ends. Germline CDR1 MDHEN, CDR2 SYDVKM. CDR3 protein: CASTLFSGEVNEQFF. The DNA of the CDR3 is TGTGCCAGCACCCTTTTCAGTGGAGAGGTCAATGAGCAGTTCTTC.

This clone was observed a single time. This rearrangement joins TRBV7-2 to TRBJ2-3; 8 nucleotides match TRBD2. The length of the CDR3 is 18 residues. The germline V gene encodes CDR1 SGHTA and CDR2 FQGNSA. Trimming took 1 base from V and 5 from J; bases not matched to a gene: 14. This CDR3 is CASSLDRLTGGDRDTQYF. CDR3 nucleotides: TGTGCCAGCAGCTTAGATCGTCTGACGGGGGGGGATAGAGATACGCAGTATTTT.

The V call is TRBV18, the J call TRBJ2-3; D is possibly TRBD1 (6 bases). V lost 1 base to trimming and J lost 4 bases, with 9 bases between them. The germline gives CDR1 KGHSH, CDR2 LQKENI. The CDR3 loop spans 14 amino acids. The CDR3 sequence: CASSPQGDADTQYF. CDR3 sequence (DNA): TGTGCCAGCTCACCACAGGGGGACGCAGATACGCAGTATTTT. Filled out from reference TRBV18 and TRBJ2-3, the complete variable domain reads NAGVMQNPRHLVRRRGQEARLRCSPMKGHSHVYWYRQLPEEGLKFMVYLQKENIIDESGMPKERFSAEFPKEGPSILRIQQVVRGDSAAYFCASSPQGDADTQYFGPGTRLTVL.

Written as DNA, the CDR3 is TGTGCCAGCAGTTTAGTCGGGGACTCGCCCTACAATGAGCAGTTCTTC. It translates to CASSLVGDSPYNEQFF. This sequence joins TRBV28 and TRBJ2-1, with a weak D call TRBD2 (6 bases). There are 16 residues in the CDR3. The V gene lost 2 bases and the J gene lost 2 bases, with 13 bases spanning the gap. Per germline, CDR1 MDHEN and CDR2 SYDVKM.

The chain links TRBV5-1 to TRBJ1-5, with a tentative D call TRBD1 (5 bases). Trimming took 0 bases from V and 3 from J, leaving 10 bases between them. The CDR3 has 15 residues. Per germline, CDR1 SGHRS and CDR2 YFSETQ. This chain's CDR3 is CASSLGGVPNQPQHF. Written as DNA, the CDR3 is TGCGCCAGCAGCTTGGGGGGGGTCCCCAATCAGCCCCAGCATTTT.

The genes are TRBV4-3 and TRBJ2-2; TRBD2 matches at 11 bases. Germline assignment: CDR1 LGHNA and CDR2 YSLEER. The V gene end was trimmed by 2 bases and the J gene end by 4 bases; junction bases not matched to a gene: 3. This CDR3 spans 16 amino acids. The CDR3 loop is CASSQYLAGGTGELFF. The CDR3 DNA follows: TGCGCCAGCAGCCAATACCTAGCGGGAGGCACCGGGGAGCTGTTTTTT.

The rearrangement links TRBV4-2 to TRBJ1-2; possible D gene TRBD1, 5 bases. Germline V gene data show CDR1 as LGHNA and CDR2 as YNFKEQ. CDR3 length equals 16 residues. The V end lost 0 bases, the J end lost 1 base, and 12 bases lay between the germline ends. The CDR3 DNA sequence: TGTGCCAGCAGCCAAGAGGTCGACAGAGTTAACTATGGCTACACCTTC. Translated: CASSQEVDRVNYGYTF.